This T cell receptor (beta chain) is from a study of blood T cell repertoires in COVID-19. Across the study: COVID-19 samples from acute and convalescent phases originated in the United States, Italy and Spain.

CDR3 length: 15 amino acids. In germline, CDR1 is LGHNA, CDR2 YNFKEQ. The V end lost 0 bases, the J end lost 2 bases, and 9 bases lay between the germline ends. Membership in each cohort depended on participant-reported clinical history. Two negative PCRs, clearance, or symptom resolution characterized the recovered Cohort 3 donors. This clone was seen only once. Sequenced by immunoSEQ multiplex PCR; TCRdb stores in-frame clones only, minus some. The sample yields over 100,000 clones, 65% to 85% seen once. The material sequenced was PBMCs or T cells enriched from blood (not recorded which). The V call is TRBV4-2, the J call TRBJ2-3, with TRBD2 as a possible D gene (5 bases). The receptor comes from a woman in her 30s who had recovered from COVID-19. DNA of the CDR3: TGTGCCAGCAGCCAAGATTCCCTAGCCACAGATACGCAGTATTTT. This sequence encodes CASSQDSLATDTQYF.